This entry lists 32 T cell receptor beta chains sequenced from one sample in a study of T cell repertoires in cytomegalovirus infection. TCRdb itself ran the reads through MiXCR, one entry per CDR3 protein. The top ten hold around 9.9% of the sample, which has just over 150,000 distinct CDR3 sequences, 23% seen once. Input material: PBMCs. These receptors all come from a human donor in good health (CMV status not recorded). Some clones in this sample may be carry-over from other donors' samples.

V is TRBV5-8 and J is TRBJ2-1, with D possibly matching TRBD1 (6 bases). This CDR3 contains 14 residues. CDR1 SGHTS and CDR2 YDEGEE come from the germline V gene. Trimming stripped 6 bases from V and 7 bases from J, with 17 bases between. CDR3 sequence (DNA): TGTGCCAGCACCAGGACAAGGGGGATAAATGAGCAGTTCTTC. This encodes CASTRTRGINEQFF.

This clonotype has just a few counts. The CDR3 loop is CATSDRGLNQPQHF. CDR3 sequence (DNA): TGTGCCACATCGGACAGGGGGCTGAATCAGCCCCAGCATTTT. The rearrangement uses TRBV15 and TRBJ1-5, with TRBD1 matching 11 bases. Germline CDR1 LNHNV, CDR2 YYDKDF (reference sequence). With 9 bases clipped from V and 4 bases from J, the junction kept 5 bases outside the gene matches. The CDR3 totals 14 residues.

This clonotype was found many times. The chain employs TRBV7-2 and TRBJ2-2, with 8 bases identical to TRBD2. Germline V lookup: CDR1 SGHTA, CDR2 FQGNSA. CDR3 length: 17 residues. The V and J ends lost 2 bases and 7 bases, in that order; junction bases with no gene match: 12. CDR3 in amino acids: CASSLSPGGPSDGELFF. CDR3 DNA: TGTGCCAGCAGCTTAAGTCCGGGAGGGCCTTCGGACGGGGAGCTGTTTTTT.

The V call is TRBV20-1, the J call TRBJ2-1, with 13 bases that match TRBD2. The CDR3 is 15 amino acids. From germline, CDR1 is DFQATT and CDR2 SNEGSKA (reference sequence). V dropped 6 bases and J dropped 5; count of bases not matched to a gene: 7. CDR3 in DNA: TGCAGTGCATGGTCCGGGACTAGCGGGAACAATGAGCAGTTCTTC. Amino acid sequence: CSAWSGTSGNNEQFF.

This chain joins TRBV4-1 and TRBJ1-2; TRBD1 agrees at 9 bases. This CDR3 region has 16 residues. The germline V gene has CDR1 MGHRA and CDR2 YSYEKL. V trimming: 0 bases; J trimming: 4 bases; junction bases outside the gene matches: 6. The CDR3 sequence: CASSQDETGGFYGYTF. Here the CDR3 DNA reads TGCGCCAGCAGCCAAGACGAGACAGGGGGTTTCTATGGCTACACCTTC.

V usage is TRBV5-4 and J usage is TRBJ2-1; TRBD2 agrees at 11 bases. The CDR3 sequence is 18 residues long. V lost 0 bases, J lost 1 base, and 6 bases stayed unmatched. CDR1 and CDR2 (germline): SGHNT, YYREEE (reference sequence). The CDR3 region has the DNA TGTGCCAGCAGCTTGGGACTAGCGGGAATGGCGTCCTACAATGAGCAGTTCTTC. Translation gives CASSLGLAGMASYNEQFF.

This clonotype showed up many times. The chain has TRBV7-2 and TRBJ2-3; D is ambiguous. Trimming stripped 4 bases from V and 0 bases from J, with 14 bases between. The CDR3 is 16 residues long. The germline gives CDR1 SGHTA, CDR2 FQGNSA. The CDR3 region is CASSSRQPSSTDTQYF. CDR3 coding DNA: TGTGCCAGCAGCTCAAGGCAACCCTCTAGCACAGATACGCAGTATTTT.

The rearrangement links TRBV7-6 to TRBJ1-1; TRBD1 might be the D (6 bases). Per germline, CDR1 SGHVS and CDR2 FNYEAQ. The V end lost 3 bases, the J end lost 1 base, and 12 bases lay between the germline ends. The CDR3 has 15 residues. This CDR3 reads CASSLQRGANTEAFF. The CDR3 DNA reads TGTGCCAGCAGCTTGCAACGGGGGGCGAACACTGAAGCTTTCTTT.

The CDR3 region is CASTRFGYNEQFF. The CDR3 DNA sequence: TGTGCCAGCACCCGTTTCGGCTACAATGAGCAGTTCTTC. The chain couples TRBV11-2 to TRBJ2-1, with D hard to call. Trimming shortened V by 7 bases and J by 3 bases, and 10 bases separated the two germline ends. The germline V gene encodes CDR1 SGHAT and CDR2 FQNNGV. The CDR3 loop spans 13 amino acids. The full variable domain, its missing parts supplied by reference TRBV11-2 and TRBJ2-1, is EAGVAQSPRYKIIEKRQSVAFWCNPISGHATLYWYQQILGQGPKLLIQFQNNGVVDDSQLPKDRFSAERLKGVDSTLKIQPAKLEDSAVYLCASTRFGYNEQFFGPGTRLTVL.

This clonotype was found a few times. Germline is not matched at one junction end, which may reflect a read error. This rearrangement joins TRBV7-9 to TRBJ1-2; D unresolved. The CDR3 has 10 amino acids. Germline loops: CDR1 SEHNR, CDR2 FQNEAQ (reference sequence). CDR3 residues: CASSREGQTF. CDR3 nucleotide sequence: TGTGCCAGCAGTCGAGAAGGTCAGACTTTC.

As to this clonotype: One base away lies a much larger clone, so this may be a sequencing read error. This chain joins TRBV7-2 and TRBJ1-5; TRBD1 is a possible D gene (6 bases). Germline assignment: CDR1 SGHTA and CDR2 FQGNSA. V dropped 2 bases and J dropped 12 bases, with 14 bases sitting between them. The CDR3 is 13 amino acids. CDR3 coding DNA: TGTGCCAGCAGCTTAAGGGGGGAGAAGGTCCAGCATTTT. The encoded protein is CASSLRGEKVQHF.

This clonotype was recorded a few times. The chain recombines TRBV12-3 or TRBV12-4 with TRBJ1-2; unclear D gene. The CDR3 extends over 16 amino acids. V was clipped by 7 bases and J by 5 bases, with 23 bases between them. The CDR3 bases are TGTGCCAGCACCCAGAGGAGGGTGGGTAGTCGGTATGGCTACACCTTC. This encodes CASTQRRVGSRYGYTF.

This chain connects TRBV7-9 to TRBJ2-7; D may be TRBD1 (5 bases). This CDR3 is 13 amino acids long. V shed 3 bases and J shed 2 bases, with 8 bases lying between them. Germline CDR1 is SEHNR and CDR2 is FQNEAQ (reference sequence). The CDR3 DNA follows: TGTGCCAGCAGCTTTGGACATACCTACGAGCAGTACTTC. Translated: CASSFGHTYEQYF.

The sample holds many counts of this clonotype. The V and J genes are TRBV11-2 and TRBJ1-1, with D uncertain. This CDR3 spans 12 amino acids. The germline CDR1 and CDR2 sequences are SGHAT and FQNNGV. Deletions cut 3 bases from V and 7 bases from J, with 9 bases between. In nucleotides, the CDR3 is TGTGCCAGCAGCTTGGCCGGCAGTGAAGCTTTCTTT. Translated: CASSLAGSEAFF. Looking up the rest from reference TRBV11-2 and TRBJ1-1 gives the full variable domain: EAGVAQSPRYKIIEKRQSVAFWCNPISGHATLYWYQQILGQGPKLLIQFQNNGVVDDSQLPKDRFSAERLKGVDSTLKIQPAKLEDSAVYLCASSLAGSEAFFGQGTRLTVV.

The chain is built from TRBV12-3 or TRBV12-4 and TRBJ2-7; D is perhaps TRBD1 (7 bases). Trimming cost V 5 bases and J 10 bases, with 18 bases left between them. This CDR3 contains 13 residues. CDR3 sequence (DNA): TGTGCCAGCAGTCCCGGGAGTTGGGACAGCCAGTACTTC. Its translation is CASSPGSWDSQYF.

In its sample, this clonotype was seen many times. This chain links TRBV5-4 with TRBJ2-7, with D possibly TRBD2 on 6 matching bases. The CDR3 spans 13 residues. V lost 3 bases to trimming and J lost 5 bases, with 12 bases between them. From germline, CDR1 is SGHNT and CDR2 YYREEE (reference sequence). CDR3 region: CASSSTRSDEQYF. CDR3 sequence (DNA): TGTGCCAGCAGCTCGACTAGGTCCGACGAGCAGTACTTC.

At least ten counts were recorded for this clonotype. This chain links TRBV7-8 with TRBJ1-4; weak D call: TRBD1 (6 bases). CDR1 is SGHVS, CDR2 FQNEAQ, per germline. The V end was cut by 2 bases, the J end by 12 bases, with 16 bases between. The length of the CDR3 is 14 residues. CDR3 residues: CASSLQGTSAELFF. CDR3 DNA: TGTGCCAGCAGCTTACAGGGGACGTCGGCGGAACTGTTTTTT.

This clonotype has a handful of counts. This chain connects TRBV20-1 to TRBJ2-3; TRBD2 matches at 9 bases. The CDR3 covers 13 residues. Unmatched junction bases numbered 4, after V lost 6 bases and J lost 3 bases. Per germline, CDR1 DFQATT and CDR2 SNEGSKA (reference sequence). The CDR3 DNA follows: TGCAGTGCCAGCGGGGGGAAAACAGATACGCAGTATTTT. The encoded protein is CSASGGKTDTQYF.

The chain combines TRBV12-3 or TRBV12-4 with TRBJ1-6; no firm D call. Trimming removed 1 base from V and 6 bases from J, with 7 bases in between. The CDR3 sequence is 14 residues long. CDR3 coding DNA: TGTGCCAGCAGTTTAGACACACGTAATTCACCCCTCCACTTT. Translated, it gives CASSLDTRNSPLHF.

CDR3 DNA: TGTGCCAGTCTGCGGGGGATAAATTCACCCCTCCACTTT. Protein product: CASLRGINSPLHF. V and J are TRBV2 and TRBJ1-6; a weak D match, TRBD1 (5 bases). Per germline, CDR1 SNHLY and CDR2 FYNNEI. The CDR3 spans 13 residues. V lost 9 bases and J 7 bases, leaving 13 bases between the germline ends.

This clonotype was seen many times. The rearrangement uses TRBV12-3 or TRBV12-4 and TRBJ2-5; no reliable D call. This CDR3 contains 13 residues. V dropped 5 bases and J dropped 6 bases, with 13 bases sitting between them. The CDR3 is CASSSLGEKTQYF. CDR3 bases: TGTGCCAGCAGTAGTCTAGGTGAAAAGACCCAGTACTTC.

This clonotype was seen a handful of times. V usage is TRBV29-1 and J usage is TRBJ1-2; D unresolved. The CDR3 sequence is 14 residues long. Germline V CDR1 and CDR2: SQVTM, ANQGSEA. V lost 7 bases, J lost 4 bases, and 19 bases lay in between. The DNA of the CDR3 is TGCAGCGCGCGAGGCCCCAATAGCCTCTATGGCTACACCTTC. Protein: CSARGPNSLYGYTF.

This clonotype has a handful of counts. The chain links TRBV6-2 or TRBV6-3 to TRBJ1-2; 7 bases map to TRBD1. The germline gives CDR1 MNHEY, CDR2 SVGEGT. The CDR3 loop spans 13 amino acids. V shed 0 bases and J 9 bases; nucleotides not matched to a gene: 4. The CDR3: CASSYSGQPSYTF. CDR3 nucleotides: TGTGCCAGCAGTTACTCGGGACAGCCTAGCTACACCTTC.

The chain links TRBV18 to TRBJ2-2, with D maybe TRBD2 (5 bases). Trimming took 5 bases from V and 6 from J, leaving 13 bases between them. This CDR3 spans 14 amino acids. Germline CDR1 is KGHSH and CDR2 is LQKENI. In nucleotides, the CDR3 is TGTGCCAGCTCAACGAAAGGCGGGCCCGGGGAGCTGTTTTTT. Encoded protein: CASSTKGGPGELFF.

This clonotype was seen more than once but under ten times. V and J are TRBV28 and TRBJ2-2; TRBD1 might be the D (5 bases). Trimming cost V 5 bases and J 0 bases, with 10 bases left between them. CDR3 length: 15 residues. The germline V gene has CDR1 MDHEN and CDR2 SYDVKM. The CDR3 nucleotides are TGTGCCAGCAGTACTTGGACAACGAACACCGGGGAGCTGTTTTTT. As protein: CASSTWTTNTGELFF.

This clonotype was counted only a few times. CDR3 amino acids: CASSLDRDRFF. In nucleotides, the CDR3 is TGCGCCAGCAGCTTGGACAGGGATAGGTTCTTC. V is TRBV5-1 and J is TRBJ2-1; D might be TRBD1 (6 bases). This CDR3 spans 11 amino acids. Deletions cut 0 bases from V and 15 bases from J, with 10 bases between. Germline V CDR1 and CDR2: SGHRS, YFSETQ.

The chain combines TRBV29-1 with TRBJ1-1, with D possibly matching TRBD1 (5 bases). The CDR3 has 14 residues. Trimming removed 3 bases from V and 4 bases from J, with 15 bases in between. Germline lookup yields CDR1 SQVTM and CDR2 ANQGSEA. The CDR3 sequence is CSVEGRRLGTEAFF. DNA for the CDR3: TGCAGCGTTGAGGGACGGAGGTTAGGCACTGAAGCTTTCTTT.

This clonotype was seen a few times. The V gene is TRBV7-2, the J gene TRBJ1-5, with unresolved D. The CDR3 covers 13 residues. Trimming left V 3 bases short and J 0 bases short, with 3 bases between. From germline, CDR1 is SGHTA and CDR2 FQGNSA. The CDR3 DNA reads as TGTGCCAGCAGCTTCCATAGCAATCAGCCCCAGCATTTT. This codes for CASSFHSNQPQHF.

This clonotype was detected a few times. The chain recombines TRBV6-2 or TRBV6-3 with TRBJ2-7; the D gene could be TRBD1 or TRBD2 (5 bases each). Germline lookup yields CDR1 MNHEY and CDR2 SVGEGT. This CDR3 comprises 14 residues. The V end was cut by 4 bases, the J end by 7 bases, with 17 bases between. CDR3 coding DNA: TGTGCCAGCAGTTCGTTGGGGGTCATTGGGGAGCAGTACTTC. Protein sequence: CASSSLGVIGEQYF.

The genes are TRBV7-9 and TRBJ2-3, with 10 bases identical to TRBD1. The germline gives CDR1 SEHNR, CDR2 FQNEAQ (reference sequence). The V gene end was trimmed by 5 bases and the J gene end by 5 bases; junction bases not matched to a gene: 7. There are 15 residues in the CDR3. The CDR3 nucleotides read TGTGCCAGCAGCCTGGGACAGGGGCGGGAAGATACGCAGTATTTT. Protein product: CASSLGQGREDTQYF.

Concerning this clonotype: One end of the junction fails to match germline, which may point to a read error. The chain combines TRBV28 with TRBJ2-1, with 10 nucleotides matching TRBD2. CDR3 length: 15 amino acids. Germline CDR1 is MDHEN and CDR2 is SYDVKM. The CDR3 DNA reads as TGTGCCATCAGTTTAGCGGGAGGCCTCTACAATGAGCAGTTCTTC. This sequence encodes CAISLAGGLYNEQFF.

J is TRBJ1-2 and V is TRBV20-1; D unresolved. The V and J ends lost 4 bases and 5 bases respectively, with 14 bases between them. The CDR3 totals 13 residues. From germline, CDR1 is DFQATT and CDR2 SNEGSKA (reference sequence). The CDR3 protein is CSAILQPDYGYTF. CDR3 bases: TGCAGTGCTATATTACAGCCAGATTATGGCTACACCTTC.